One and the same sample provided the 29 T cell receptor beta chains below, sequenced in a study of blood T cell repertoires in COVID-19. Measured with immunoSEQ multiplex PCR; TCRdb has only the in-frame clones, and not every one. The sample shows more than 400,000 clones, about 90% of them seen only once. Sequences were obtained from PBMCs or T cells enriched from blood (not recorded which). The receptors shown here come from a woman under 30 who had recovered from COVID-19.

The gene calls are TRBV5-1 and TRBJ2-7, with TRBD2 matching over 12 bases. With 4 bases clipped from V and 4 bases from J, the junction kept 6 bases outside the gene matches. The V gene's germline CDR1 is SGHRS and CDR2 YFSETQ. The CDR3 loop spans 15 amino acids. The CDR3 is CASSPGLAGHYEQYF. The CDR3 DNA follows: TGCGCCAGCAGCCCGGGACTAGCGGGCCATTACGAGCAGTACTTC.

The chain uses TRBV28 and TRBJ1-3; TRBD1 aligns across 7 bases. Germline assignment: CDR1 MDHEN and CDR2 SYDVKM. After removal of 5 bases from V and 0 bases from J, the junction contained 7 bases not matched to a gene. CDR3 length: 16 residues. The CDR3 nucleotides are TGTGCCAGCAGTAGGCCGACAGGGTTCTCTGGAAACACCATATATTTT. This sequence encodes CASSRPTGFSGNTIYF.

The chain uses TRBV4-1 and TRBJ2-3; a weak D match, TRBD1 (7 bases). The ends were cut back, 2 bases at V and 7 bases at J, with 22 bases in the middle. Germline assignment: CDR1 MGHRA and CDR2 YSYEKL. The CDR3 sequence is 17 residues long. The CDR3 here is CASSQKTLAGGINTQYF. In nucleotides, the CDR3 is TGCGCCAGCAGCCAAAAAACCCTGGCAGGGGGGATTAATACGCAGTATTTT.

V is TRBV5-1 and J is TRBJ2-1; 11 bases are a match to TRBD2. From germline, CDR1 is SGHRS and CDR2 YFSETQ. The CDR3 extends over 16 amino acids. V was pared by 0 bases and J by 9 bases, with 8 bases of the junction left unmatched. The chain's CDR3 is CASSLVAGGPVGEQFF. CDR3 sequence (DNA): TGCGCCAGCAGCTTGGTAGCGGGGGGGCCGGTCGGTGAGCAGTTCTTC.

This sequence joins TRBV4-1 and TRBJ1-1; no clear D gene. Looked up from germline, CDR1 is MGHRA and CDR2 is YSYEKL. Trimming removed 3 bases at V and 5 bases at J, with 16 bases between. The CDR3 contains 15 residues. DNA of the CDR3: TGCGCCAGCAGCCAGTCGCCCCTCCAAGAGACTGAAGCTTTCTTT. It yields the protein CASSQSPLQETEAFF.

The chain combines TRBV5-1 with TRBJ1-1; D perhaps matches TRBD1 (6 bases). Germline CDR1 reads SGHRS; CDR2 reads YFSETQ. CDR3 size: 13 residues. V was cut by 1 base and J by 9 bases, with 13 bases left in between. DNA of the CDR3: TGCGCCAGCAGCTTGTCAGGGGATGTGAAAGCTTTCTTT. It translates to CASSLSGDVKAFF.

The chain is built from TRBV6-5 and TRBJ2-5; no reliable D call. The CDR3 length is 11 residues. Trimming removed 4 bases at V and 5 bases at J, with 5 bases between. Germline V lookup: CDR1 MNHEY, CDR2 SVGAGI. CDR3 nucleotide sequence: TGTGCCAGCAGTTCTCTCGAGACCCAGTACTTC. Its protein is CASSSLETQYF.

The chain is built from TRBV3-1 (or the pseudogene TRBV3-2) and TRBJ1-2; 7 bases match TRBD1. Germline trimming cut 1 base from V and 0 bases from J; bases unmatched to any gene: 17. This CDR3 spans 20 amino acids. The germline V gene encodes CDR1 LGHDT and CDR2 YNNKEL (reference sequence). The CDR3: CASSQVYGHLGGITNYGYTF. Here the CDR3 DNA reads TGTGCCAGCAGCCAAGTTTATGGTCATTTAGGGGGCATAACTAACTATGGCTACACCTTC.

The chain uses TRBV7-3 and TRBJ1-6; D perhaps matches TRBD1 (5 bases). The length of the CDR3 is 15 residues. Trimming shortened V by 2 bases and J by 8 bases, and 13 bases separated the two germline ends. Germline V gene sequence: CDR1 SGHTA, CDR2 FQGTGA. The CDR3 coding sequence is TGTGCCAGCAGCTTATCCCACGGGGGTGATTCACCCCTCCACTTT. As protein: CASSLSHGGDSPLHF.

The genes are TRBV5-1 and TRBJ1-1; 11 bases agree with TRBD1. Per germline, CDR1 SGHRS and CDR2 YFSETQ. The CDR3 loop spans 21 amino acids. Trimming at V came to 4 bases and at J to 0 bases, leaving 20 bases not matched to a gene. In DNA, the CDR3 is TGCGCCAGCAGCCGTACCGCATCCGGGACAGGGGGTTTGAAAATGAACACTGAAGCTTTCTTT. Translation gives CASSRTASGTGGLKMNTEAFF.

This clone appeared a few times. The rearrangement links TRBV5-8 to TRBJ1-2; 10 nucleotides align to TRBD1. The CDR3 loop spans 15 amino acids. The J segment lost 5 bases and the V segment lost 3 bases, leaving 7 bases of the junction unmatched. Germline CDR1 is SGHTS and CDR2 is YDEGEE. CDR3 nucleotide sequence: TGTGCCAGCAGCTGGGGACAGGGGCTTATGTATGGCTACACCTTC. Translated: CASSWGQGLMYGYTF.

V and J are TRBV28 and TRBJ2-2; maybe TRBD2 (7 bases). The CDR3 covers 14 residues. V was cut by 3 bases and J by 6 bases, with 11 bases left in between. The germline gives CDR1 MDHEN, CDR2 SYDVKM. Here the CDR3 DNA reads TGTGCCAGCAGTTTGGGGGGGCTCTCCGGGGAGCTGTTTTTT. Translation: CASSLGGLSGELFF.

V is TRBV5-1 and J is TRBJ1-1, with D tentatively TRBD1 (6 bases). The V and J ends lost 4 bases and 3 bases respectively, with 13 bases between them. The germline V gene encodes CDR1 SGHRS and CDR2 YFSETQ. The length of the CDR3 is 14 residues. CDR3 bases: TGCGCCAGCAGCCCCAATCCAGGGGACACTGAAGCTTTCTTT. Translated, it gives CASSPNPGDTEAFF.

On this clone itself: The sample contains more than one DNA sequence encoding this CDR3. The CDR3, as DNA: TGTGCCAGCAGCTTAGGGGGCGCAGATACGCAGTATTTT. This translates into CASSLGGADTQYF. The chain has TRBV7-9 and TRBJ2-3; D is possibly TRBD1 (5 bases). The V and J ends lost 1 base and 4 bases respectively, with 6 bases between them. Germline V gives CDR1 SEHNR, CDR2 FQNEAQ (reference sequence). The CDR3 contains 13 residues.

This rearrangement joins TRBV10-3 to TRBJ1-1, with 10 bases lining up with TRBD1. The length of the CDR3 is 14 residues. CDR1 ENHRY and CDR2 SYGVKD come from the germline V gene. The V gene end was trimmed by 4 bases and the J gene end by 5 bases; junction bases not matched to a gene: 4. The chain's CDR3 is CAISGDRGTTEAFF. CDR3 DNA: TGTGCCATCAGTGGGGACAGGGGAACGACTGAAGCTTTCTTT.

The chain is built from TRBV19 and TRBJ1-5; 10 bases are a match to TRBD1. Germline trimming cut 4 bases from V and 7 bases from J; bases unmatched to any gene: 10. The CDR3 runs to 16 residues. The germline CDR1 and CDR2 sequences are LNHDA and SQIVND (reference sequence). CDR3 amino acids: CASSTNRQGAGQPQHF. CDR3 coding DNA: TGTGCCAGTAGTACAAACCGACAGGGGGCTGGACAGCCCCAGCATTTT.

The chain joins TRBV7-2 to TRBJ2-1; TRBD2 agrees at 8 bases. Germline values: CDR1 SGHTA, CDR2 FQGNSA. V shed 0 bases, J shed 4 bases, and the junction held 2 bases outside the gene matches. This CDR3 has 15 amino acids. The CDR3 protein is CASSLASGAYNEQFF. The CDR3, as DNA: TGTGCCAGCAGCTTAGCTAGCGGGGCATACAATGAGCAGTTCTTC.

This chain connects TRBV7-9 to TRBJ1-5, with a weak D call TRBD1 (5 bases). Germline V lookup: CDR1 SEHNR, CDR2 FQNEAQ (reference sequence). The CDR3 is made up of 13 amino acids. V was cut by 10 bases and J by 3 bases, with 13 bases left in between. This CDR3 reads CATAGLANQPQHF. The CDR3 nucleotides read TGTGCCACCGCAGGGTTAGCCAATCAGCCCCAGCATTTT.

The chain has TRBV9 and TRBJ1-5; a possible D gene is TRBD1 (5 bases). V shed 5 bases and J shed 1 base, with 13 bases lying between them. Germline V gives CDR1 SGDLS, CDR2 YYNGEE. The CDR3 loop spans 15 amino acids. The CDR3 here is CASSQGFESNQPQHF. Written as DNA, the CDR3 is TGTGCCAGCAGTCAGGGCTTTGAGAGCAATCAGCCCCAGCATTTT.

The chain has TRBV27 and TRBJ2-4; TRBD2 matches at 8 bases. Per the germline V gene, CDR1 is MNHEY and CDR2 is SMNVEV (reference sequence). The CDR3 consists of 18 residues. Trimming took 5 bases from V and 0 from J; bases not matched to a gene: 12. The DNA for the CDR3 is TGTGCCAGCAGTGACCTTACGTACGGGGGGGGAGCCAAAAACATTCAGTACTTC. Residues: CASSDLTYGGGAKNIQYF.

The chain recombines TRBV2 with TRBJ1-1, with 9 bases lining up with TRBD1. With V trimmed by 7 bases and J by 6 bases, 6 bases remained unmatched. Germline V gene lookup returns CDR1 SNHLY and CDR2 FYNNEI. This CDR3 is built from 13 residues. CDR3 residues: CASTPTGGPEAFF. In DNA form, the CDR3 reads TGTGCCAGCACCCCGACAGGGGGTCCTGAAGCTTTCTTT.

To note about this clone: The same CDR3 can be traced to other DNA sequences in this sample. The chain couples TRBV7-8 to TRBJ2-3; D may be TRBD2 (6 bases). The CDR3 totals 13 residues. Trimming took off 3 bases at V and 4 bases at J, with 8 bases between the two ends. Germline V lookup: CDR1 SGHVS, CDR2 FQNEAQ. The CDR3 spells CASSLEGADTQYF. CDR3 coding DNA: TGTGCCAGCAGCTTGGAGGGCGCAGATACGCAGTATTTT.

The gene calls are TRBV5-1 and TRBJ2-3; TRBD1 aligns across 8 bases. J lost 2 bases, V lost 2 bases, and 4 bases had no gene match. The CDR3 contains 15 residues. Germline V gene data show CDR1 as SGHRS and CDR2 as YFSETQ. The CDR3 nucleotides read TGCGCCAGCAGCTTAACGACAGGGGCCACAGATACGCAGTATTTT. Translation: CASSLTTGATDTQYF.

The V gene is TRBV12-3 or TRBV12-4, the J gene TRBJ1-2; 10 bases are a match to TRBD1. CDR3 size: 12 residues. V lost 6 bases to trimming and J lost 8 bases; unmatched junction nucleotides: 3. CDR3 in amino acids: CASRGQGWGYTF. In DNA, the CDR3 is TGTGCCAGCAGGGGACAGGGGTGGGGCTACACCTTC.

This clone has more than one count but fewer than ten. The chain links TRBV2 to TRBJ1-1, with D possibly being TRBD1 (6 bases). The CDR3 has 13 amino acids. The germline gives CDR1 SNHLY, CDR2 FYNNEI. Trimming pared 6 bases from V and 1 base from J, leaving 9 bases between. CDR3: CASRRDTNTEAFF. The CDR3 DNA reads TGTGCCAGCAGGAGGGACACGAACACTGAAGCTTTCTTT.

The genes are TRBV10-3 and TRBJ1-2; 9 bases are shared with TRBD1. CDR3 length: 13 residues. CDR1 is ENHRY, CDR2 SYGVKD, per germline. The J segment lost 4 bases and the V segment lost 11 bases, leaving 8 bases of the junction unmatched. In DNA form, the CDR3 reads TGTGCCTCCCGGGACAGGGAGTTCTATGGCTACACCTTC. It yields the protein CASRDREFYGYTF.

The CDR3 region is CASSLTQGLYTDTQYF. As DNA, the CDR3 is TGTGCCAGCAGCTTAACTCAGGGATTATACACAGATACGCAGTATTTT. V and J are TRBV7-8 and TRBJ2-3, with D perhaps TRBD1 (5 bases). Germline V lookup: CDR1 SGHVS, CDR2 FQNEAQ. This CDR3 contains 16 residues. The ends were cut back, 2 bases at V and 2 bases at J, with 14 bases in the middle.

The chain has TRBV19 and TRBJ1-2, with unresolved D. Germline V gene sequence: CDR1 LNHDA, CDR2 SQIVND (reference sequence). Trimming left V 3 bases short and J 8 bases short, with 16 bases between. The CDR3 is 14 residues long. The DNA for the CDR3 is TGTGCCAGTAGTATTTCGACCCAAATTAGCGGCTACACCTTC. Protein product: CASSISTQISGYTF. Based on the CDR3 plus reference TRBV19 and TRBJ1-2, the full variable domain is DGGITQSPKYLFRKEGQNVTLSCEQNLNHDAMYWYRQDPGQGLRLIYYSQIVNDFQKGDIAEGYSVSREKKESFPLTVTSAQKNPTAFYLCASSISTQISGYTFGSGTRLTVV.

CDR3: CASSLVGTGGSTEAFF. CDR3 nucleotide sequence: TGCGCCAGCAGCTTGGTGGGGACAGGGGGGTCCACTGAAGCTTTCTTT. The chain has TRBV5-1 and TRBJ1-1, with 11 bases that match TRBD1. CDR1 is SGHRS and CDR2 is YFSETQ in the germline V gene. CDR3 length equals 16 residues. V dropped 0 bases and J dropped 4; count of bases not matched to a gene: 5.